The clone carrying this T cell receptor (beta chain) occurred many times. Its cognate antigen is unknown. Trimming took 1 base from V and 1 from J, leaving 10 bases between them. The germline gives CDR1 MGHDK, CDR2 SYGVNS. This CDR3 is built from 16 residues. This sample was taken from a study of blood T cells in healthy people across ages. Study-wide points: A roughly linear age-dependent decrease characterized TCR beta diversity per million T cells.

Primed by a sample-barcoded 5' primer and a J-beta primer mix, a second PCR proceeded for roughly 6 to 12 cycles. TCRdb used MiXCR to reprocess the 5' RACE reads, holding one entry per CDR3 protein. The sample contains more than 1,400,000 distinct CDR3 sequences, approximately 42% of which appear only once. V usage is TRBV25-1 and J usage is TRBJ1-4; the D gene is possibly TRBD1 (5 bases). The origin of this receptor is a woman aged 18-29 years in good health. Sequencing was performed on blood. The CDR3 DNA follows: TGTGCCAGCAGTGAATTTTGGGGGGGAACTAATGAAAAACTGTTTTTT. It is translated as CASSEFWGGTNEKLFF.